The 32 T cell receptor beta chains below come from one sample, sequenced in a study of PD-1 blockade in mismatch repair-deficient tumors. The method was immunoSEQ multiplex PCR; TCRdb's version includes in-frame clones alone and lacks a portion of them. The repertoire holds around 48,000 clones, with 78% as singletons. The material sequenced was peripheral blood, taken 4 weeks after starting pembrolizumab. Receptor source: an adult with mismatch repair-deficient cancer.

The table lists this clone with a count of one. This chain uses TRBV7-2 with TRBJ2-7; possibly TRBD1 or TRBD2 for D (6 bases each). Germline-derived CDR1 and CDR2 are SGHTA and FQGNSA. The CDR3 sequence is 15 residues long. V was pared by 2 bases and J by 1 base, with 12 bases between. The CDR3 DNA follows: TGTGCCAGCAGCTTAAGGCTAGGGGGGTCCTACGAGCAGTACTTC. It specifies CASSLRLGGSYEQYF.

The gene calls are TRBV7-3 and TRBJ2-1; 15 bases match TRBD2. This CDR3 spans 17 amino acids. Looked up from germline, CDR1 is SGHTA and CDR2 is FQGTGA. Trimming at V came to 5 bases and at J to 7 bases, leaving 9 bases not matched to a gene. CDR3 in amino acids: CASSEPGLAGGDNEQFF. CDR3 nucleotide sequence: TGTGCCAGCAGCGAACCGGGACTAGCGGGAGGAGATAATGAGCAGTTCTTC.

The sample holds a few counts of this clone. The chain recombines TRBV19 with TRBJ1-3, with 7 bases that match TRBD1. The CDR3 has 14 residues. V lost 6 bases to trimming and J lost 4 bases; unmatched junction nucleotides: 6. Germline V gene lookup returns CDR1 LNHDA and CDR2 SQIVND (reference sequence). The CDR3, as DNA: TGTGCCAGTAGCGAGGGGGCGTTCGGAAACACCATATATTTT. Translation: CASSEGAFGNTIYF.

This chain connects TRBV2 to TRBJ2-7; 11 nucleotides line up with TRBD1. This CDR3 has 16 residues. Germline V gives CDR1 SNHLY, CDR2 FYNNEI. The ends lost 5 bases at V and 2 bases at J; junction bases unmatched: 8. CDR3 protein: CASSPVWGQGAYEQYF. CDR3 nucleotides: TGTGCCAGCAGTCCGGTTTGGGGACAGGGGGCCTACGAGCAGTACTTC.

The chain employs TRBV19 and TRBJ2-3; 14 nucleotides match TRBD2. CDR3 length: 16 amino acids. Germline V gene sequence: CDR1 LNHDA, CDR2 SQIVND (reference sequence). V lost 7 bases and J lost 5; bases outside the gene matches: 8. CDR3: CASKGTSGRGLDTQYF. The CDR3 DNA follows: TGTGCCAGTAAGGGGACTAGCGGGAGAGGCTTAGATACGCAGTATTTT. The whole variable domain, remainder taken from reference TRBV19 and TRBJ2-3, is DGGITQSPKYLFRKEGQNVTLSCEQNLNHDAMYWYRQDPGQGLRLIYYSQIVNDFQKGDIAEGYSVSREKKESFPLTVTSAQKNPTAFYLCASKGTSGRGLDTQYFGPGTRLTVL.

This clone was seen a few times. V is TRBV30 and J is TRBJ1-1; a weak D match, TRBD1 (6 bases). Trimming stripped 1 base from V and 8 bases from J, with 17 bases between. The CDR3 extends over 14 amino acids. Germline CDR1 GTSNPN, CDR2 SVGIG (reference sequence). The CDR3 coding sequence is TGTGCCTGGAGTGGGGGGACACAAGGGGCCGAAGCTTTCTTT. It yields the protein CAWSGGTQGAEAFF.

The gene calls are TRBV2 and TRBJ1-5; 7 nucleotides match TRBD1. From germline, CDR1 is SNHLY and CDR2 FYNNEI. The CDR3 extends over 15 amino acids. J gave up 0 bases and V 7 bases, and 6 bases lay outside the gene matches. The CDR3 nucleotides read TGTGCCAGCACCTCGGACAGGCTTAGCAATCAGCCCCAGCATTTT. This translates into CASTSDRLSNQPQHF.

For this clone: Sequence at one end of the junction differs from germline and may be a read error. The chain is built from TRBV7-7 and TRBJ2-5; 9 nucleotides line up with TRBD1. With the DNA end fitting TRBJ2-7 better, the J assignment may be wrong. The CDR3 runs to 14 residues. Germline-derived CDR1 and CDR2 are SSHAT and FNYEAQ (reference sequence). For the CDR3, the DNA is TGTGCTAGCAGCTTAGGGACAGGGATCTACGAGCAGTACTTC. It encodes CASSLGTGIYEQYF.

V is TRBV14 and J is TRBJ2-6; TRBD1 is a possible D gene (5 bases). This CDR3 spans 18 amino acids. Trimming shortened V by 1 base and J by 0 bases, and 13 bases separated the two germline ends. Germline lookup yields CDR1 SGHDN and CDR2 FVKESK. CDR3 region: CASSQVKGRGSGANVLTF. CDR3 DNA: TGTGCCAGCAGCCAAGTGAAGGGTAGGGGCTCTGGGGCCAACGTCCTGACTTTC.

The chain combines TRBV7-2 with TRBJ1-2; D is uncertain. Trimming removed 4 bases at V and 2 bases at J, with 14 bases between. CDR3 size: 15 residues. Looked up from germline, CDR1 is SGHTA and CDR2 is FQGNSA. The CDR3 sequence is CASSYSRLGNYGYTF. The CDR3 region has the DNA TGTGCCAGCAGCTACAGCCGCCTCGGCAACTATGGCTACACCTTC.

The CDR3 DNA follows: TGTGCCAGCAGCTTAGCGGGCTACAGGGGACTAAATGAGCAGTTCTTC. It codes for CASSLAGYRGLNEQFF. V gene TRBV11-1 combines with J gene TRBJ2-1; either TRBD1 or TRBD2 may supply D (7 bases each). From germline, CDR1 is SGHAT and CDR2 FQDESV (reference sequence). This CDR3 contains 16 residues. The germline V and J ends were trimmed by 0 bases and 7 bases, with 16 bases remaining between them.

The chain employs TRBV30 and TRBJ1-2, with D perhaps matching TRBD1 (5 bases). CDR1 is GTSNPN, CDR2 SVGIG, per germline (reference sequence). CDR3 size: 13 residues. Trimming removed 4 bases from V and 7 bases from J, with 16 bases in between. The CDR3 protein is CAWKGTPSGGYTF. The CDR3 DNA sequence: TGTGCCTGGAAAGGGACCCCAAGCGGTGGCTACACCTTC.

The chain employs TRBV28 and TRBJ2-1, with 13 positions matching TRBD2. After removal of 5 bases from V and 0 bases from J, the junction contained 10 bases not matched to a gene. The CDR3 runs 19 residues. Germline V gene data show CDR1 as MDHEN and CDR2 as SYDVKM. CDR3 coding DNA: TGTGCCAGCAGTCGACCCGGGACTAGCGGGGCTAGCTCCTACAATGAGCAGTTCTTC. Residues: CASSRPGTSGASSYNEQFF.

This clone was counted between two and nine times. The chain joins TRBV5-1 to TRBJ1-2, with D unclear. The CDR3 covers 14 residues. Germline CDR1 reads SGHRS; CDR2 reads YFSETQ. V was shortened by 5 bases and J by 3 bases, with 14 bases between the two germline ends. The CDR3 DNA is TGCGCCAGCAGAGCCGACCCGGCGGACTATGGCTACACCTTC. The encoded protein is CASRADPADYGYTF.

This clone was counted a single time. The chain links TRBV6-5 to TRBJ2-1; TRBD2 agrees at 10 bases. J gave up 4 bases and V 10 bases, and 10 bases lay outside the gene matches. The CDR3 runs to 15 residues. Germline CDR1 reads MNHEY; CDR2 reads SVGAGI. The CDR3 region is CATQDSGRYYNEQFF. The CDR3, as DNA: TGTGCCACACAGGATAGCGGGAGGTATTACAATGAGCAGTTCTTC.

This clone was seen a few times. The DNA of the CDR3 is TGTGCCACCAGGGATGGGGGGGACCAAGAGACCCAGTACTTC. Translation: CATRDGGDQETQYF. The chain carries TRBV15 and TRBJ2-5; 7 bases match TRBD2. This CDR3 has 14 amino acids. V shed 6 bases and J 0 bases; nucleotides not matched to a gene: 4. Germline CDR1 reads LNHNV; CDR2 reads YYDKDF (reference sequence). Using reference TRBV15 and TRBJ2-5 for the parts outside the CDR3, the full variable domain is DAMVIQNPRYQVTQFGKPVTLSCSQTLNHNVMYWYQQKSSQAPKLLFHYYDKDFNNEADTPDNFQSRRPNTSFCFLDIRSPGLGDTAMYLCATRDGGDQETQYFGPGTRLLVL.

The chain is built from TRBV6-6 and TRBJ2-5, with D perhaps TRBD2 (7 bases). The CDR3 sequence is 16 residues long. The V end was cut by 8 bases, the J end by 7 bases, with 26 bases between. The germline V gene has CDR1 MNHNY and CDR2 SVGAGI (reference sequence). The CDR3: CASDLGGLAVERTQYF. DNA of the CDR3: TGTGCCAGCGACCTCGGGGGGCTAGCGGTAGAGAGGACCCAGTACTTC.

CDR3 loop: CASSLSGTSGASTDTQYF. Here the CDR3 DNA reads TGTGCCAGCAGCTTATCCGGGACTAGCGGCGCTAGCACAGATACGCAGTATTTT. The chain recombines TRBV7-3 with TRBJ2-3; TRBD2 agrees at 11 bases. V lost 2 bases and J lost 0; bases outside the gene matches: 7. The length of the CDR3 is 18 residues. The germline V gene encodes CDR1 SGHTA and CDR2 FQGTGA.

The chain uses TRBV2 and TRBJ2-7; D is unresolved. V lost 6 bases, J lost 3 bases, and 9 bases lay in between. The CDR3 has 12 amino acids. Germline values: CDR1 SNHLY, CDR2 FYNNEI. The CDR3 nucleotides read TGTGCCAGCAGGGTCACCAACTACGAGCAGTACTTC. This codes for CASRVTNYEQYF.

The V call is TRBV6-5, the J call TRBJ2-4, with D possibly matching TRBD2 (5 bases). The length of the CDR3 is 11 residues. Trimming took off 6 bases at V and 5 bases at J, with 5 bases between the two ends. CDR1 and CDR2 (germline): MNHEY, SVGAGI. The CDR3 DNA follows: TGTGCCAGCAGAGCGGAAAACATTCAGTACTTC. Its protein product is CASRAENIQYF.

This chain uses TRBV28 with TRBJ1-5; possible D gene TRBD1, 5 bases. The CDR3 consists of 13 residues. V lost 2 bases and J lost 7, with 9 bases in between. In germline, CDR1 is MDHEN, CDR2 SYDVKM. The CDR3, as DNA: TGTGCCAGCAGTTTAGGGGGAGAACAGCCCCAGCATTTT. Translated, it gives CASSLGGEQPQHF.

V gene TRBV6-1 combines with J gene TRBJ2-7; 9 nucleotides align to TRBD1. Germline V gene lookup returns CDR1 MNHNS and CDR2 SASEGT. V lost 7 bases to trimming and J lost 1 base; unmatched junction nucleotides: 8. This CDR3 spans 15 amino acids. CDR3 sequence reads: CASTFTGQGSYEQYF. The DNA of the CDR3 is TGTGCCAGCACCTTTACGGGACAGGGTTCCTACGAGCAGTACTTC.

The chain employs TRBV6-5 and TRBJ1-1; 7 bases fit TRBD1. The germline gives CDR1 MNHEY, CDR2 SVGAGI. The V and J ends lost 7 bases and 4 bases, in that order; junction bases with no gene match: 12. The CDR3 consists of 15 residues. The CDR3 protein is CASTTPGQTPTEAFF. CDR3 DNA sequence: TGTGCCAGCACAACCCCGGGACAGACGCCCACTGAAGCTTTCTTT.

This clone has a handful of counts. J is TRBJ1-2 and V is TRBV7-9; 8 nucleotides line up with TRBD1. Germline values: CDR1 SEHNR, CDR2 FQNEAQ (reference sequence). Losses at the gene ends were 3 bases for V and 5 bases for J; bases not matched to a gene: 5. This CDR3 is 14 amino acids long. In DNA, the CDR3 is TGTGCCAGCAGCTTTCCCACAGGGGGATATGGCTACACCTTC. It codes for CASSFPTGGYGYTF. The entire variable domain, with the rest obtained from reference TRBV7-9 and TRBJ1-2, is as follows: DTGVSQNPRHKITKRGQNVTFRCDPISEHNRLYWYRQTLGQGPEFLTYFQNEAQLEKSRLLSDRFSAERPKGSFSTLEIQRTEQGDSAMYLCASSFPTGGYGYTFGSGTRLTVV.

Worth noting for this clone: A read error may account for a junction end that differs from germline. The chain is built from TRBV6-1 and TRBJ1-1; the D is unclear. The CDR3 loop spans 13 amino acids. Germline V gene sequence: CDR1 MNHNS, CDR2 SASEGT. The CDR3 bases are TGTGCCAGCACTGAAAGAGCCCTCACTGAAGCTTTCTTT. As protein: CASTERALTEAFF.

The V call is TRBV27, the J call TRBJ1-2; D not resolved. V lost 6 bases, J lost 3 bases, and 8 bases lay in between. The CDR3 contains 12 residues. The germline V gene encodes CDR1 MNHEY and CDR2 SMNVEV (reference sequence). The CDR3 spells CASRNADYGYTF. The CDR3 DNA is TGTGCCAGCAGAAACGCCGACTATGGCTACACCTTC.

This clone was detected only a few times. V gene TRBV19 combines with J gene TRBJ1-2; D uncertain. The CDR3 totals 13 residues. Between the trimmed V and J ends, which lost 3 bases and 0 bases, there was a span of 5 bases. Germline loops: CDR1 LNHDA, CDR2 SQIVND (reference sequence). The CDR3 reads CASSIVANYGYTF. The CDR3 coding sequence is TGTGCCAGTAGTATTGTCGCTAACTATGGCTACACCTTC.

The gene calls are TRBV27 and TRBJ1-2; D may be TRBD1 (5 bases). This CDR3 spans 15 amino acids. Looked up from germline, CDR1 is MNHEY and CDR2 is SMNVEV (reference sequence). V was shortened by 3 bases and J by 5 bases, with 16 bases between the two germline ends. The CDR3 here is CASSFYRDRMYGYTF. CDR3 in DNA: TGTGCCAGCAGTTTCTACCGGGACCGAATGTATGGCTACACCTTC.

CDR3 residues: CASSLRSGSNNEQFF. The DNA of the CDR3 is TGTGCCAGCAGCTTAAGAAGCGGGAGTAACAATGAGCAGTTCTTC. The chain is built from TRBV7-3 and TRBJ2-1; 8 bases map to TRBD2. Germline assignment: CDR1 SGHTA and CDR2 FQGTGA. The V and J ends lost 1 base and 5 bases, in that order; junction bases with no gene match: 4. The CDR3 has 15 residues.

V is TRBV10-2 and J is TRBJ2-5; 14 bases map to TRBD2. Losses at the gene ends were 7 bases for V and 5 bases for J; bases not matched to a gene: 6. The CDR3 has 15 residues. The germline CDR1 and CDR2 sequences are WSHSY and SAAADI. The DNA for the CDR3 is TGCGCCAGCACCCCGGGACTAGCGGGAGTCGAGACCCAGTACTTC. Amino acids: CASTPGLAGVETQYF.

The chain links TRBV7-2 to TRBJ1-3; D is unclear. V was pared by 0 bases and J by 0 bases, with 9 bases between. The CDR3 runs to 16 residues. Germline V gene lookup returns CDR1 SGHTA and CDR2 FQGNSA. This chain's CDR3 is CASSLAGLPSGNTIYF. The CDR3 DNA sequence: TGTGCCAGCAGCTTAGCCGGGCTGCCCTCTGGAAACACCATATATTTT.

The V and J genes are TRBV4-3 and TRBJ2-1; TRBD2 might be the D (6 bases). The CDR3 covers 15 residues. The V gene lost 3 bases and the J gene lost 3 bases, with 12 bases spanning the gap. Per germline, CDR1 LGHNA and CDR2 YSLEER. Here the CDR3 reads CASSQEGNGYNEQFF. CDR3 bases: TGCGCCAGCAGCCAGGAGGGGAATGGCTACAATGAGCAGTTCTTC.